Below are 25 T cell receptor beta chains sequenced from a single sample in a study of CD8+ T cells in alopecia areata. The authors extracted RNA and reverse transcribed it into cDNA as the sequencing template. Profiling relied on immunoSEQ multiplex PCR, and the TCRdb table lists in-frame clones only, not all of them. The table shows over 150,000 clones, with about 55% occurring only once. The treatment was: oral pan-JAK inhibitor, 5-10 mg twice daily. Here the sequenced sample was CD8+ T cells sorted from blood, taken at week 24, from a patient treated with tofacitinib. The source of these receptors is a human donor with alopecia areata.

This clone was observed a handful of times. The rearrangement uses TRBV13 and TRBJ1-2, with D possibly TRBD1 on 6 matching bases. This CDR3 spans 13 amino acids. Trimming took off 5 bases at V and 3 bases at J, with 10 bases between the two ends. Germline loops: CDR1 PRHDT, CDR2 FYEKMQ (reference sequence). The CDR3 DNA sequence: TGTGCCAGCAGCGCAGGGGAACACTATGGCTACACCTTC. Translating it yields CASSAGEHYGYTF.

This chain uses TRBV10-3 with TRBJ2-7; TRBD1 matches at 9 bases. Trimming cost V 10 bases and J 2 bases; bases outside gene matches: 3. CDR3 size: 12 residues. Germline V gives CDR1 ENHRY, CDR2 SYGVKD. The CDR3 nucleotides read TGTGCCACCGGGACAGGGACCTACGAGCAGTACTTC. Protein sequence: CATGTGTYEQYF.

The chain recombines TRBV6-5 with TRBJ1-2; D ambiguous. The V and J ends lost 4 bases and 5 bases respectively, with 8 bases between them. Germline values: CDR1 MNHEY, CDR2 SVGAGI. The CDR3 is made up of 12 amino acids. The CDR3 region is CASSSNGYGYTF. The DNA for the CDR3 is TGTGCCAGCAGTTCTAACGGTTATGGCTACACCTTC.

This clone was observed a few times. The chain links TRBV7-8 to TRBJ2-7, with 8 bases identical to TRBD1. Germline values: CDR1 SGHVS, CDR2 FQNEAQ. J gave up 7 bases and V 4 bases, and 6 bases lay outside the gene matches. The CDR3 loop spans 13 amino acids. The CDR3 is CASSYDRGGEQYF. In nucleotides, the CDR3 is TGTGCCAGCAGCTACGACAGGGGCGGGGAGCAGTACTTC.

This sequence joins TRBV9 and TRBJ1-4; no clear D gene. The ends were cut back, 0 bases at V and 3 bases at J, with 9 bases in the middle. Germline loops: CDR1 SGDLS, CDR2 YYNGEE. This CDR3 is built from 15 residues. CDR3 coding DNA: TGTGCCAGCAGCGTAGGTGGCGCATCTAATGAAAAACTGTTTTTT. Translating it yields CASSVGGASNEKLFF.

This clone was observed a handful of times. The J gene is TRBJ2-3, the V gene TRBV2; 9 nucleotides agree with TRBD2. The CDR3 sequence is 16 residues long. Germline V gives CDR1 SNHLY, CDR2 FYNNEI. V lost 0 bases and J lost 0; bases outside the gene matches: 1. CDR3 in DNA: TGTGCCAGCAGTGAAGCTAGCGGGGGAAGCACAGATACGCAGTATTTT. It encodes CASSEASGGSTDTQYF.

This clone showed up just a few times. V and J are TRBV29-1 and TRBJ2-1, with TRBD2 matching 8 bases. V shed 5 bases and J 0 bases; nucleotides not matched to a gene: 9. Germline-derived CDR1 and CDR2 are SQVTM and ANQGSEA. There are 16 residues in the CDR3. Here the CDR3 reads CSVCTVAGSSYNEQFF. The CDR3 nucleotides read TGCAGCGTTTGTACCGTAGCGGGGTCCTCCTACAATGAGCAGTTCTTC.

This chain joins TRBV23-1 and TRBJ1-2; 8 bases fit TRBD1. TRBV23-1 has ORF status, its function being uncertain. The junction had 6 bases not matched to a gene; V was cut back by 5 bases and J by 4 bases. This CDR3 spans 14 amino acids. CDR3 DNA: TGCGCCAGCAGTGAAAGGACAGGGAGCTATGGCTACACCTTC. Translation: CASSERTGSYGYTF.

This clone was seen only a few times. The chain recombines TRBV12-5 with TRBJ2-1; 10 nucleotides line up with TRBD2. There are 16 residues in the CDR3. After removal of 1 base from V and 3 bases from J, the junction contained 3 bases not matched to a gene. From germline, CDR1 is LGHNT and CDR2 FRNRAP. CDR3 in amino acids: CASGLAPSGGYNEQFF. The CDR3 coding sequence is TGTGCTAGTGGTTTGGCCCCTAGCGGGGGCTACAATGAGCAGTTCTTC.

The CDR3 bases are TGCAGCGTTGAGGTCCAGGGTGGGTACGAGCAGTACTTC. This translates into CSVEVQGGYEQYF. The chain recombines TRBV29-1 with TRBJ2-7, with D tentatively TRBD1 (5 bases). The CDR3 is made up of 13 amino acids. V lost 3 bases and J lost 4, with 13 bases in between. Germline values: CDR1 SQVTM, CDR2 ANQGSEA.

CDR3 in amino acids: CASRDTYYGYTF. DNA for the CDR3: TGTGCCAGCCGCGACACCTACTATGGCTACACCTTC. This sequence joins TRBV27 and TRBJ1-2; D is uncertain. The CDR3 is 12 residues long. The germline CDR1 and CDR2 sequences are MNHEY and SMNVEV (reference sequence). V lost 8 bases, J lost 3 bases, and 10 bases lay in between.

This clone has more than one count but fewer than ten. J is TRBJ1-5 and V is TRBV6-6; TRBD1 might be the D (6 bases). V lost 5 bases to trimming and J lost 2 bases, with 13 bases between them. Germline-derived CDR1 and CDR2 are MNHNY and SVGAGI (reference sequence). This CDR3 region has 15 residues. Written as DNA, the CDR3 is TGTGCCAGCAGTCTCGGCGGACAGCGCAATCAGCCCCAGCATTTT. As protein: CASSLGGQRNQPQHF.

This chain joins TRBV7-9 and TRBJ2-1; 13 bases line up with TRBD2. Per the germline V gene, CDR1 is SEHNR and CDR2 is FQNEAQ (reference sequence). The junction had 9 bases not matched to a gene; V was cut back by 5 bases and J by 2 bases. The CDR3 has 18 amino acids. The CDR3 spells CASSHQTSGGHAYNEQFF. In nucleotides, the CDR3 is TGTGCCAGCAGCCACCAGACTAGCGGGGGGCACGCCTACAATGAGCAGTTCTTC. The variable domain in full, with the rest retrieved from reference TRBV7-9 and TRBJ2-1, is DTGVSQNPRHKITKRGQNVTFRCDPISEHNRLYWYRQTLGQGPEFLTYFQNEAQLEKSRLLSDRFSAERPKGSFSTLEIQRTEQGDSAMYLCASSHQTSGGHAYNEQFFGPGTRLTVL.

This rearrangement joins TRBV10-2 to TRBJ1-2; D ambiguous. The V end lost 2 bases, the J end lost 10 bases, and 17 bases lay between the germline ends. The CDR3 covers 14 residues. From germline, CDR1 is WSHSY and CDR2 SAAADI. CDR3 nucleotide sequence: TGCGCCAGCAGTGAGACGGCCGAGGGATTGGACTACACCTTC. It encodes CASSETAEGLDYTF.

This chain uses TRBV13 with TRBJ2-1; no firm D call. The germline V and J ends were trimmed by 1 base and 6 bases, with 1 base remaining between them. Germline CDR1 reads PRHDT; CDR2 reads FYEKMQ (reference sequence). CDR3 length: 11 residues. The CDR3 nucleotides read TGTGCCAGCAGCTTAGCCAATGAGCAGTTCTTC. This gives the protein CASSLANEQFF.

The V and J genes are TRBV11-1 and TRBJ2-1; D could derive from TRBD1 or TRBD2 (6 bases each). The germline V and J ends were trimmed by 5 bases and 8 bases, with 16 bases remaining between them. CDR1 and CDR2 from the germline V gene are SGHAT and FQDESV (reference sequence). The CDR3 covers 14 residues. CDR3 loop: CASSPVGGGHEQFF. DNA of the CDR3: TGTGCCAGCAGCCCTGTGGGTGGGGGGCATGAGCAGTTCTTC.

The chain uses TRBV2 and TRBJ1-1; D gene uncertain. The V gene's germline CDR1 is SNHLY and CDR2 FYNNEI. The CDR3 runs to 12 residues. V was cut by 0 bases and J by 6 bases, with 5 bases left in between. The CDR3 region is CASSEARPEAFF. The CDR3 DNA reads TGTGCCAGCAGTGAAGCGCGACCTGAAGCTTTCTTT. The full variable domain, with the rest looked up from reference TRBV2 and TRBJ1-1, is EPEVTQTPSHQVTQMGQEVILRCVPISNHLYFYWYRQILGQKVEFLVSFYNNEISEKSEIFDDQFSVERPDGSNFTLKIRSTKLEDSAMYFCASSEARPEAFFGQGTRLTVV.

The table lists this clone with a few counts. V usage is TRBV28 and J usage is TRBJ2-2, with D perhaps TRBD1 (6 bases). The CDR3 length is 15 residues. Trimming removed 8 bases from V and 7 bases from J, with 20 bases in between. Looked up from germline, CDR1 is MDHEN and CDR2 is SYDVKM. CDR3 residues: CASLTGTLLSGELFF. Written as DNA, the CDR3 is TGTGCCAGCCTTACCGGGACACTGCTTAGCGGGGAGCTGTTTTTT.

This clone was counted a few times. The chain carries TRBV6-6 and TRBJ2-3; 10 bases line up with TRBD2. V dropped 8 bases and J dropped 4; count of bases not matched to a gene: 9. In germline, CDR1 is MNHNY, CDR2 SVGAGI (reference sequence). The CDR3 has 15 amino acids. CDR3 residues: CASGFSGGTSDTQYF. CDR3 bases: TGTGCCAGCGGATTTAGCGGGGGGACCTCAGATACGCAGTATTTT.

This clone was seen only a few times. This sample includes further DNA sequences coding for the same CDR3. This chain connects TRBV30 to TRBJ2-2; D not resolved. Germline V gives CDR1 GTSNPN, CDR2 SVGIG (reference sequence). Trimming cost V 2 bases and J 5 bases, with 9 bases left between them. The CDR3 is 13 residues long. The chain's CDR3 is CAWSLGGTGELFF. The CDR3 coding sequence is TGTGCCTGGAGTCTGGGTGGGACCGGGGAGCTGTTTTTT.

V and J are TRBV29-1 and TRBJ1-2; 9 bases match TRBD1. CDR1 is SQVTM and CDR2 is ANQGSEA in the germline V gene. The CDR3 runs to 13 residues. The CDR3 loop is CTATDRGDYGYTF. CDR3 nucleotide sequence: TGCACCGCTACAGACAGGGGGGACTATGGCTACACCTTC.

This clone was counted only a few times. This rearrangement joins TRBV15 to TRBJ1-5; D is uncertain. The CDR3 consists of 13 residues. The ends were cut back, 3 bases at V and 7 bases at J, with 10 bases in the middle. CDR1 is LNHNV and CDR2 is YYDKDF in the germline V gene (reference sequence). The CDR3, as DNA: TGTGCCACCAGCAGCCCCGGGATCCAGCCCCAGCATTTT. This encodes CATSSPGIQPQHF.

The chain recombines TRBV25-1 with TRBJ2-3; D remains unclear. Trimming cost V 7 bases and J 6 bases, with 5 bases left between them. Germline CDR1 MGHDK, CDR2 SYGVNS. The CDR3 has 10 amino acids. CDR3 sequence reads: CASTGDTQYF. Written as DNA, the CDR3 is TGTGCCAGCACCGGTGATACGCAGTATTTT.

The chain links TRBV29-1 to TRBJ1-2, with D possibly matching TRBD1 (5 bases). This CDR3 region has 12 residues. Germline CDR1 reads SQVTM; CDR2 reads ANQGSEA. CDR3 nucleotide sequence: TGCACCGCCCAGACAGACAACTATGGCTACACCTTC. Translation gives CTAQTDNYGYTF.

This clone has a handful of counts. This rearrangement joins TRBV6-5 to TRBJ2-1; 8 nucleotides align to TRBD1. Germline loops: CDR1 MNHEY, CDR2 SVGAGI. V was pared by 5 bases and J by 8 bases, with 2 bases of the junction left unmatched. This CDR3 comprises 12 residues. This CDR3 reads CASSRTGYEQFF. The CDR3, as DNA: TGTGCCAGCAGTCGGACAGGGTATGAGCAGTTCTTC.